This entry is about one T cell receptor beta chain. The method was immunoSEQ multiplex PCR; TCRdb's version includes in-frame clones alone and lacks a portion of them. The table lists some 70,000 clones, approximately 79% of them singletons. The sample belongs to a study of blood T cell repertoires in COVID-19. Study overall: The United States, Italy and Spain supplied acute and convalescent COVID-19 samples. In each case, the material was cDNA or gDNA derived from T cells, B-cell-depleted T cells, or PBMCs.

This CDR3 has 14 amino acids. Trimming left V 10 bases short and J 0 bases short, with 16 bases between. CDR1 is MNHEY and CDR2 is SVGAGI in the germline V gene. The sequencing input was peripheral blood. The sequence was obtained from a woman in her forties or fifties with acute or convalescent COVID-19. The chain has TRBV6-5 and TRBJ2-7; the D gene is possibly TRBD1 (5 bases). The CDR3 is CATRVTPSSYEQYF. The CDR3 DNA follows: TGTGCCACCAGGGTTACACCTAGCTCCTACGAGCAGTACTTC.